Sequencing of this T cell receptor beta chain was carried out in a study of blood T cells in healthy people across ages. Whole-study findings and limits: Age showed a roughly linear inverse relationship with TCR beta diversity per million T cells.

The ends were cut back, 4 bases at V and 4 bases at J, with 14 bases in the middle. Germline V lookup: CDR1 SGHDN, CDR2 FVKESK. CDR3 length: 14 amino acids. Worth noting for this clonotype: What it binds is not known.

In terms of origin and age, donors were healthy Caucasian individuals from Russia aged about 6 to 90. Extracted total RNA amounted to at least 5.5 micrograms for each sample. Alongside a J-beta primer mix, a sample-barcoded 5' primer served in a second PCR lasting about 7 to 11 cycles. TCRdb reanalysed the 5' RACE reads using MiXCR and keeps one entry per CDR3 protein. The table shows about 830,000 distinct CDR3 sequences, with around two thirds occurring only once. Sequencing input: blood. The TCR comes from a man between 25 and 39 years old in good health. The chain employs TRBV14 and TRBJ2-7; the D gene is possibly TRBD2 (6 bases). CDR3 sequence (DNA): TGTGCCAGCAGCCCCCCTAGCGCCGTTTACGAGCAGTACTTC. This codes for CASSPPSAVYEQYF.